This TCR beta chain was recorded in a study of blood T cells in healthy people across ages. Together with a sample-barcoded 5' primer, a J-beta primer mix was included in a second PCR lasting about 6 to 11 cycles. Each cDNA molecule received a tag from a template-switch adaptor that had 12 random nucleotides. TCRdb used MiXCR to reprocess the 5' RACE reads, holding one entry per CDR3 protein. The sample lists hundreds of thousands of distinct CDR3 sequences; roughly 24% were seen once. The CDR3 is 18 residues long. Germline V gene sequence: CDR1 PRHDT, CDR2 FYEKMQ (reference sequence). J was trimmed by 3 bases and V by 5 bases; bases with no gene match: 11. The data also belong to a second study, concerning T cells of mothers and their children.

This chain links TRBV13 with TRBJ2-6, with TRBD2 matching 9 bases. The source of this sequence is a boy younger than 18 in good health. The sequencing input was blood. The CDR3 DNA reads TGTGCCAGCAGCCCCCGGGTAGCGGGAGACTTTGGGGCCAACGTCCTGACTTTC. Translating it yields CASSPRVAGDFGANVLTF.